These 5 T cell receptor beta chains originate from one sample sequenced in a study of T cell repertoires in cytomegalovirus infection. Their specific antigens are unknown. MiXCR was run by TCRdb on the reads, yielding one entry per CDR3 protein. The sample has over 120,000 distinct CDR3 sequences, roughly 32% seen once. Source: CD8+ T cells from cultured PBMCs, taken from culture after CMV antigen stimulation. All receptors come from a human donor in good health (CMV status not recorded). Some clones in this sample may be carry-over from other donors' samples.

The gene calls are TRBV5-4 and TRBJ1-1; 7 bases match TRBD1. The CDR3 consists of 13 residues. Germline trimming cut 7 bases from V and 5 bases from J; bases unmatched to any gene: 8. The germline V gene encodes CDR1 SGHNT and CDR2 YYREEE (reference sequence). CDR3 protein: CASRRDSITEAFF. Written as DNA, the CDR3 is TGTGCCAGCCGCCGGGACAGTATTACTGAAGCTTTCTTT.

Ten or more counts support this clonotype. The V and J genes are TRBV12-3 or TRBV12-4 and TRBJ1-1; D ambiguous. CDR3 size: 12 residues. Deletions cut 4 bases from V and 0 bases from J, with 3 bases between. CDR3 coding DNA: TGTGCCAGCAGTTCTATGAACACTGAAGCTTTCTTT. It yields the protein CASSSMNTEAFF.

V usage is TRBV7-6 and J usage is TRBJ1-2; 10 bases map to TRBD1. The junction had 7 bases not matched to a gene; V was cut back by 2 bases and J by 4 bases. CDR3 length: 16 residues. The V gene's germline CDR1 is SGHVS and CDR2 FNYEAQ. The DNA of the CDR3 is TGTGCCAGCAGCTTATCGGACAGGGGGAGCAGCTATGGCTACACCTTC. This gives the protein CASSLSDRGSSYGYTF.

V usage is TRBV7-2 and J usage is TRBJ2-6; 12 nucleotides agree with TRBD1. Germline lookup yields CDR1 SGHTA and CDR2 FQGNSA. The V and J ends lost 6 bases and 2 bases, in that order; junction bases with no gene match: 8. The CDR3 is 18 residues long. CDR3: CASRYPGTGGAGANVLTF. CDR3 bases: TGTGCCAGCAGATACCCCGGGACAGGGGGCGCTGGGGCCAACGTCCTGACTTTC.

The chain couples TRBV7-9 to TRBJ2-2; no clear D. Germline loops: CDR1 SEHNR, CDR2 FQNEAQ (reference sequence). The CDR3 has 16 amino acids. Trimming removed 3 bases from V and 1 base from J, with 12 bases in between. The CDR3 reads CASSLARAVNTGELFF. CDR3 DNA: TGTGCCAGCAGCTTGGCCCGGGCAGTGAACACCGGGGAGCTGTTTTTT.